Following are 15 T cell receptor beta chains from one sample sequenced in a study of cytomegalovirus exposure and HLA in healthy donors. Some clones are missing from TCRdb's copy, which holds only in-frame ones; the method was immunoSEQ multiplex PCR. The data contain about 64,000 clones, 90% to 95% of them singletons. Sequenced material: PBMCs. The receptors derive from a woman aged 18-35 years in good health and CMV-seropositive.

This rearrangement joins TRBV11-1 to TRBJ1-1; TRBD1 might be the D (5 bases). The CDR3 loop spans 15 amino acids. CDR1 and CDR2 (germline): SGHAT, FQDESV (reference sequence). Trimming cost V 0 bases and J 11 bases, with 19 bases left between them. The DNA of the CDR3 is TGTGCCAGCAGCTTAGCAACAGGAGTTTCGGTGGAGGCTTTCTTT. Its translation is CASSLATGVSVEAFF.

The CDR3 sequence is CASSSRDTGGQPQHF. In nucleotides, the CDR3 is TGTGCCAGCAGTTCCCGGGACACAGGCGGTCAGCCCCAGCATTTT. V and J are TRBV28 and TRBJ1-5, with D possibly matching TRBD1 (6 bases). Trimming stripped 4 bases from V and 6 bases from J, with 16 bases between. This CDR3 comprises 15 residues. Germline CDR1 reads MDHEN; CDR2 reads SYDVKM.

This rearrangement joins TRBV7-9 to TRBJ2-1; TRBD1 agrees at 9 bases. Germline values: CDR1 SEHNR, CDR2 FQNEAQ (reference sequence). Losses at the gene ends were 5 bases for V and 9 bases for J; bases not matched to a gene: 11. This CDR3 contains 15 residues. The CDR3 nucleotides read TGTGCCAGCAGCCACCCGGGACAGGGTATCGGTGAGCAGTTCTTC. As protein: CASSHPGQGIGEQFF.

The chain uses TRBV9 and TRBJ2-7; the match to TRBD1 covers 9 bases. Trimming took 4 bases from V and 2 from J; bases not matched to a gene: 7. CDR3 length: 15 amino acids. CDR1 is SGDLS, CDR2 YYNGEE, per germline. CDR3 region: CASSSGQGAPYEQYF. The CDR3 coding sequence is TGTGCCAGCAGCTCGGGACAGGGAGCACCCTACGAGCAGTACTTC.

The V gene is TRBV13, the J gene TRBJ1-1; no clear D gene. Germline V gene lookup returns CDR1 PRHDT and CDR2 FYEKMQ (reference sequence). This CDR3 spans 13 amino acids. Trimming shortened V by 6 bases and J by 1 base, and 9 bases separated the two germline ends. The CDR3 DNA is TGTGCCAGCAGTACGTACGGGAACACTGAAGCTTTCTTT. Protein sequence: CASSTYGNTEAFF.

This chain connects TRBV7-3 to TRBJ2-7, with 9 bases matching TRBD2. The V and J ends lost 1 base and 3 bases, in that order; junction bases with no gene match: 4. The CDR3 extends over 15 amino acids. Per germline, CDR1 SGHTA and CDR2 FQGTGA. In DNA, the CDR3 is TGTGCCAGCAGCTTAAGTAGCGGGAGTTTCTACGAGCAGTACTTC. This encodes CASSLSSGSFYEQYF.

The count of this clone is one. This chain uses TRBV27 with TRBJ1-2; a weak D match, TRBD1 (5 bases). CDR1 and CDR2 from the germline V gene are MNHEY and SMNVEV (reference sequence). Trimming took off 5 bases at V and 4 bases at J, with 14 bases between the two ends. This CDR3 comprises 14 residues. In DNA form, the CDR3 reads TGTGCCAGCAGTGGGGCAGGGAGGTTCTATGGCTACACCTTC. Amino acids: CASSGAGRFYGYTF.

V is TRBV9 and J is TRBJ2-1; perhaps TRBD2 as D (7 bases). With 0 bases removed from V and 10 bases from J, the gap between germline ends came to 26 bases. The CDR3 has 18 residues. CDR1 is SGDLS, CDR2 YYNGEE, per germline. In DNA form, the CDR3 reads TGTGCCAGCAGCGTAGTTGGGGGGGCATTATATCGAGTTAACGAGCAGTTCTTC. It specifies CASSVVGGALYRVNEQFF.

The chain carries TRBV18 and TRBJ2-3; D is perhaps TRBD2 (7 bases). The CDR3 runs to 16 residues. Trimming stripped 2 bases from V and 2 bases from J, with 14 bases between. Germline-derived CDR1 and CDR2 are KGHSH and LQKENI. The CDR3 loop is CASSPEGGADTDTQYF. The CDR3 DNA reads TGTGCCAGCTCACCAGAGGGGGGGGCCGACACAGATACGCAGTATTTT.

The rearrangement uses TRBV7-2 and TRBJ2-1; 10 bases match TRBD2. Trimming at V came to 5 bases and at J to 8 bases, leaving 12 bases not matched to a gene. This CDR3 has 16 residues. Germline V gives CDR1 SGHTA, CDR2 FQGNSA. The DNA for the CDR3 is TGTGCCAGCAGCCCCAAGCGGGGGGGCCGGGGGGATGAGCAGTTCTTC. Translating gives CASSPKRGGRGDEQFF.

The chain couples TRBV27 to TRBJ2-7; 11 positions agree with TRBD2. Germline CDR1 is MNHEY and CDR2 is SMNVEV (reference sequence). This CDR3 region has 17 residues. J gave up 5 bases and V 6 bases, and 15 bases lay outside the gene matches. The CDR3 nucleotides are TGTGCCAGCAGCAATAGACTAGCGGGGTCTCCTAGCCACGAGCAGTACTTC. Encoded protein: CASSNRLAGSPSHEQYF.

CDR3 nucleotides: TGTGCCAGCAGCCAAGCGGCTCTCCTCGGGACTGCCGCCAATCAGCCCCAGCATTTT. Translation gives CASSQAALLGTAANQPQHF. The chain joins TRBV4-2 to TRBJ1-5, with D perhaps matching TRBD1 (5 bases). Germline loops: CDR1 LGHNA, CDR2 YNFKEQ. Deletions cut 1 base from V and 3 bases from J, with 22 bases between. The CDR3 is 19 residues long.

The J gene is TRBJ1-5, the V gene TRBV4-1, with D tentatively TRBD1 (5 bases). V was trimmed by 5 bases and J by 2 bases, leaving 13 bases between them. The germline V gene has CDR1 MGHRA and CDR2 YSYEKL. The CDR3 loop spans 15 amino acids. DNA of the CDR3: TGCGCCAGCAGCTTTTCCGAAGGGGGCAATCAGCCCCAGCATTTT. Translating it yields CASSFSEGGNQPQHF.

CDR3 in amino acids: CASSLGARGGYNEQFF. The DNA of the CDR3 is TGCGCCAGCAGCTTGGGGGCCCGAGGGGGTTACAATGAGCAGTTCTTC. J is TRBJ2-1 and V is TRBV5-1; D perhaps matches TRBD1 (6 bases). Trimming pared 0 bases from V and 4 bases from J, leaving 14 bases between. The CDR3 has 16 residues. CDR1 is SGHRS, CDR2 YFSETQ, per germline.

This clone appeared a single time. This sequence joins TRBV4-1 and TRBJ2-7, with 9 bases aligning to TRBD1. Germline V gene sequence: CDR1 MGHRA, CDR2 YSYEKL. The CDR3 runs to 17 residues. V shed 0 bases, J shed 2 bases, and the junction held 8 bases outside the gene matches. DNA of the CDR3: TGCGCCAGCAGCCAAGATTCTGTCGGACAGGGGACCTACGAGCAGTACTTC. Translated, it gives CASSQDSVGQGTYEQYF.